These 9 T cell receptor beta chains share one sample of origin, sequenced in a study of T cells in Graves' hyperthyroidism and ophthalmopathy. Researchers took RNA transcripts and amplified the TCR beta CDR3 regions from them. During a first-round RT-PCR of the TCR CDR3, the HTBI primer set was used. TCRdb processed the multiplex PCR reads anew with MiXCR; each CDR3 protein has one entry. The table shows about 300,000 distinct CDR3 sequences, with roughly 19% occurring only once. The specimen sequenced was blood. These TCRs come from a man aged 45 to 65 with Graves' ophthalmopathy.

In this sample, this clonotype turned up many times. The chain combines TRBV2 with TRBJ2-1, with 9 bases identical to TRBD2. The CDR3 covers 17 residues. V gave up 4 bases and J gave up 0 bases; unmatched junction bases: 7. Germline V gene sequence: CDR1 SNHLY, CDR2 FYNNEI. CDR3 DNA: TGTGCCAGCAGTGGGGCGGGAGGGCGGAGCTCCTACAATGAGCAGTTCTTC. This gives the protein CASSGAGGRSSYNEQFF. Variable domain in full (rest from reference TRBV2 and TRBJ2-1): EPEVTQTPSHQVTQMGQEVILRCVPISNHLYFYWYRQILGQKVEFLVSFYNNEISEKSEIFDDQFSVERPDGSNFTLKIRSTKLEDSAMYFCASSGAGGRSSYNEQFFGPGTRLTVL.

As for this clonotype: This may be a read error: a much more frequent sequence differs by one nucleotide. The chain's CDR3 is CASSYWGTEQFF. The CDR3 DNA sequence: TGTGCCAGCAGCTATTGGGGGACCGAGCAGTTCTTC. This chain connects TRBV11-2 to TRBJ2-1, with D perhaps matching TRBD1 or TRBD2 (5 bases each). CDR1 is SGHAT and CDR2 is FQNNGV in the germline V gene. Deletions cut 4 bases from V and 10 bases from J, with 11 bases between. The CDR3 sequence is 12 residues long.

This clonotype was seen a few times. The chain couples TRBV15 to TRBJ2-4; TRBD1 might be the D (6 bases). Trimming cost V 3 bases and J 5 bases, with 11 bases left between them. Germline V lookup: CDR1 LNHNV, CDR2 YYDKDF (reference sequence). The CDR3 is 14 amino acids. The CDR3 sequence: CATSSRNRENIQYF. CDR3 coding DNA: TGTGCCACCAGCAGCAGGAACAGGGAAAACATTCAGTACTTC.

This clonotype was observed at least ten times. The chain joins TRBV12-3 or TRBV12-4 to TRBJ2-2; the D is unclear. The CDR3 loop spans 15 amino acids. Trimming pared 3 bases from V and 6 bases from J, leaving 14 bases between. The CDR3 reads CASSFSAAGAGELFF. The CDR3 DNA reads TGTGCCAGCAGTTTTTCCGCCGCCGGCGCCGGGGAGCTGTTTTTT.

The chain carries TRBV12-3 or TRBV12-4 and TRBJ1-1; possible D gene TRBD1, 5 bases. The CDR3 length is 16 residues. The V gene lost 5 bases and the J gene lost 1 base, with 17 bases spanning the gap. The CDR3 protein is CASSHLGLGANTEAFF. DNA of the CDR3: TGTGCCAGCAGTCATCTCGGATTAGGGGCGAACACTGAAGCTTTCTTT.

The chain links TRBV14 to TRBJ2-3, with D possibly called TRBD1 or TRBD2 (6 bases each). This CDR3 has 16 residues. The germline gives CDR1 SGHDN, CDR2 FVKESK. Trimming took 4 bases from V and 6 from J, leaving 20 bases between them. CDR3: CASSRTRIVGGDTQYF. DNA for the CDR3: TGTGCCAGCAGCCGGACCAGAATTGTCGGGGGCGATACGCAGTATTTT. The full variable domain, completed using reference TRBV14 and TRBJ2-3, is EAGVTQFPSHSVIEKGQTVTLRCDPISGHDNLYWYRRVMGKEIKFLLHFVKESKQDESGMPNNRFLAERTGGTYSTLKVQPAELEDSGVYFCASSRTRIVGGDTQYFGPGTRLTVL.

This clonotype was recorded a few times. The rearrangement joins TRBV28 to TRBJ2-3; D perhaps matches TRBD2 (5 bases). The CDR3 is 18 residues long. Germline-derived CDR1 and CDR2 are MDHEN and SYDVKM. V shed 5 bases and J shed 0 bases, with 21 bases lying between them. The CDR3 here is CASSTRLQRGSSTDTQYF. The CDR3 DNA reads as TGTGCCAGCAGTACTCGGCTGCAGAGAGGGAGCAGCACAGATACGCAGTATTTT.

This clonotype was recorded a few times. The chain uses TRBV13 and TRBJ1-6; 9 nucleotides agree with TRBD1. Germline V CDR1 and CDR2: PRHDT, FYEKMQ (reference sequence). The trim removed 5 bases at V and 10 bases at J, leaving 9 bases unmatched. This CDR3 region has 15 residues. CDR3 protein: CASSAGQGLGSPLHF. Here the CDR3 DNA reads TGTGCCAGCAGCGCGGGACAGGGATTAGGGTCACCCCTCCACTTT.

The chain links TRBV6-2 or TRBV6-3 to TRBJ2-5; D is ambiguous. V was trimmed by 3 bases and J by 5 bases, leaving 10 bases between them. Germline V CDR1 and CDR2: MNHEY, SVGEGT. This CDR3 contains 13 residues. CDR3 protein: CASSYTPLETQYF. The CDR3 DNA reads TGTGCCAGCAGTTATACGCCTTTGGAGACCCAGTACTTC.